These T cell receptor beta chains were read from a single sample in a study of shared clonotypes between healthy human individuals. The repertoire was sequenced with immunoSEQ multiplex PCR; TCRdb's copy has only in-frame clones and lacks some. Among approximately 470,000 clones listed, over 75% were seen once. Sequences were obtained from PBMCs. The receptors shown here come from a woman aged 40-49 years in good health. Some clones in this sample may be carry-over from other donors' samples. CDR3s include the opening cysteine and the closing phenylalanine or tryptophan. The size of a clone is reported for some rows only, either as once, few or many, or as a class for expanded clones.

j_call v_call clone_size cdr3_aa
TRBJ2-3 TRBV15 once CATSKDRGISDTQYF
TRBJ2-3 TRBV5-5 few CASSTGLTDTQYF
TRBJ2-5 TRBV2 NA CASSEVDRGGGTQYF
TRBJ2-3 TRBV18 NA CASSLGASGSADTQYF
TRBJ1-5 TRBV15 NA CATSRDSAFTTGNQPQHF
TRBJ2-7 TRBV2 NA CASSEGLAANEQYF
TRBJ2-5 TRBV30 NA CAWSVMGLVSETQYF
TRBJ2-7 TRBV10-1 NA CASSGRLMACEQYF
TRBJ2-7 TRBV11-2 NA CASSLDLFPPYEQYF
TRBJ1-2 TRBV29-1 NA CSVDVSGQGKDDGYTF
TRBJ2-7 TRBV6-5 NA CASSYVGAYEQYF
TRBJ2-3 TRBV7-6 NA CASSSTGASTDTQYF
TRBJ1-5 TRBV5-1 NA CASSLDGRYHQPQHF
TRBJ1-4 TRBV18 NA CASGLMTNEKLFF
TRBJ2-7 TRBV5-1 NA CASSLLLGVGDEQYF
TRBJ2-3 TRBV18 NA CASSRTSGRSTDTQYF
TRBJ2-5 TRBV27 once CASSQNSPQETQYF
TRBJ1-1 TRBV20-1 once CSARDNPEAFF
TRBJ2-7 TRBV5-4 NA CASSLDGVYEQYF
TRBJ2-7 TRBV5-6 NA CASSLGTNTYEQYF
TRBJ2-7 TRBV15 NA CATSTVAGYSYEQYF
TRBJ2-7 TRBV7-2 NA CASSSRTSSYEQYF
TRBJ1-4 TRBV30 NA CAYATGEATNEKLFF
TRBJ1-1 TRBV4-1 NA CASSLPAEGFYTEAFF
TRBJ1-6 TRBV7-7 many CASSLDRNSPLHF
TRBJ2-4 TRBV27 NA CASRPLAGGLEKNIQYF
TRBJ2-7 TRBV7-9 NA CASSPLPGTNHEQYF
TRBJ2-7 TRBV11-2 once CASSLSASGRWDEQYF
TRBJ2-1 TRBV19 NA CASSNRGHNEQFF
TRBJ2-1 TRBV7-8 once CASSLIRGRADNEQFF
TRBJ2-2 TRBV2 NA CASSTSDRVSGELFF
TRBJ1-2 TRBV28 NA CASSLLSGGAYGYTF
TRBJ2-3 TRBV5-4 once CASSLEGRGSVDTQYF
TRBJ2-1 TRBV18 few CASSPPNSGGPHGEQFF
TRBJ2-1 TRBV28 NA CASSGGREYVHEQFF
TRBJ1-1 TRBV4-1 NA CASSPVAARGRGTEAFF
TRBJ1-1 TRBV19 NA CASSRTGYMNTEAFF
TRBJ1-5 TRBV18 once CASSPLGSNQPQHF
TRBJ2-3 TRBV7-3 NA CASSDPSTDTQYF
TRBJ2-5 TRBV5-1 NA CASSATAGAQETQYF
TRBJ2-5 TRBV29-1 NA CSVDRGPQETQYF
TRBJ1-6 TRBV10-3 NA CAISESFGGSPLHF
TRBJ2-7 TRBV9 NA CASSVSDDPYEQYF
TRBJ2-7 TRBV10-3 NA CAISSGYKSSYEQYF
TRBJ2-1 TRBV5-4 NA CASSTGLAGGNEQFF
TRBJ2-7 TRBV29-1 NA CSVEATTSGRDYEQYF
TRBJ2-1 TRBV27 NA CASSFVRSFLYNEQFF
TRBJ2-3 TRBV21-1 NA CASSKEESNTDTQYF
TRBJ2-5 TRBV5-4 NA CASSLGQGDLQETQYF
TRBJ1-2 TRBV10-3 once CAISEPAASSGDGYTF
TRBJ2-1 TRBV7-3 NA CASSSTGTLGNEQFF
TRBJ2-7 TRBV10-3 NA CAISAGLANHYEQYF